This entry concerns a single T cell receptor (beta chain). The sample originates from a study of technical replicates of blood from a handful of donors. Measured with immunoSEQ multiplex PCR; TCRdb has only the in-frame clones, and not every one. Of about 80,000 clones listed, 85% to 95% were seen once; the top ten hold around 0.4%. This CDR3 is built from 15 residues. V dropped 1 base and J dropped 6; count of bases not matched to a gene: 5. Germline CDR1 is KGHSH and CDR2 is LQKENI. Sequences were obtained from T cells isolated from PBMCs. The receptor was isolated from a human donor in good health. V and J are TRBV18 and TRBJ1-2; 10 bases match TRBD1. CDR3 protein: CASSPQWDRGDGYTF. For the CDR3, the DNA is TGTGCCAGCTCACCACAGTGGGACAGGGGAGATGGCTACACCTTC.